The TCR beta chain under discussion was sequenced for a study of blood T cells in healthy people across ages. Staff drew approximately 9.7 milliliters of peripheral blood from each donor. A second PCR of about 6 to 12 cycles used a sample-barcoded 5' primer and a J-beta primer mix. MiXCR, run by TCRdb on the 5' RACE reads, gives a single entry per CDR3 protein. The repertoire holds fewer than 800,000 distinct CDR3 sequences, with around a fifth as singletons. This clonotype was seen at least ten times. The CDR3 covers 15 residues. Germline V gene lookup returns CDR1 SQVTM and CDR2 ANQGSEA. Trimming cost V 0 bases and J 2 bases; bases outside gene matches: 3.

This TCR was sampled from an older man in good health. The chain recombines TRBV29-1 with TRBJ2-7, with 11 nucleotides matching TRBD1. The source material was blood. The DNA for the CDR3 is TGCAGCGTTGAAGATCGGGGACAGGGGGCCTACGAGCAGTACTTC. It specifies CSVEDRGQGAYEQYF.